Presented here are 24 T cell receptor beta chains from one specimen sequenced in a study of T cells after yellow fever vaccination. TCRdb re-called the 5' RACE reads through MiXCR, storing one row per CDR3 protein. The sample has some 340,000 distinct CDR3 sequences, roughly 10% seen once. This material consisted of CD4+ T cells sorted from PBMCs, taken 45 days after the yellow fever booster vaccination. The source of these receptors is a man aged 18 to 30 who received the YFV17D yellow fever vaccine.

The chain has TRBV4-2 and TRBJ1-4; D gene unclear. The CDR3 totals 15 residues. V lost 4 bases and J lost 4, with 13 bases in between. Germline lookup yields CDR1 LGHNA and CDR2 YNFKEQ. The CDR3 sequence: CASSPRDGVNEKLFF. The CDR3 DNA reads as TGTGCCAGCAGCCCGCGCGACGGGGTTAATGAAAAACTGTTTTTT.

This clonotype was seen more than once but under ten times. The chain combines TRBV12-3 or TRBV12-4 with TRBJ1-2; weak D call: TRBD1 (5 bases). The CDR3 covers 14 residues. V lost 2 bases and J lost 4, with 11 bases in between. The CDR3 region has the DNA TGTGCCAGCAGTTTAAACAGCGGGACCTATGGCTACACCTTC. Its translation: CASSLNSGTYGYTF.

The chain is built from TRBV3-1 and TRBJ1-6; D uncertain. The CDR3 consists of 13 residues. Trimming cost V 0 bases and J 10 bases, with 7 bases left between them. Germline V gene data show CDR1 as LGHDT and CDR2 as YNNKEL (reference sequence). The CDR3 here is CASSQDLWSPLHF. The CDR3 DNA follows: TGTGCCAGCAGCCAAGATCTTTGGTCACCCCTCCACTTT.

This clonotype was seen a handful of times. The V gene is TRBV7-3, the J gene TRBJ2-3; TRBD1 matches 7 bases. Trimming removed 1 base from V and 4 bases from J; junction bases left unmatched: 5. The germline CDR1 and CDR2 sequences are SGHTA and FQGTGA. The CDR3 is 15 amino acids. Here the CDR3 DNA reads TGTGCCAGCAGCTTAATGGGCAGGGGGTCAGATACGCAGTATTTT. Its translation is CASSLMGRGSDTQYF.

In its sample, this clonotype was seen a few times. The V call is TRBV6-2 or TRBV6-3, the J call TRBJ1-2; D ambiguous. The CDR3 runs 11 residues. Germline V gives CDR1 MNHEY, CDR2 SVGEGT. V gave up 0 bases and J gave up 8 bases, with 4 bases separating them. The CDR3 DNA is TGTGCCAGCAGTTACTCGTCAGGCTACACCTTC. Translating gives CASSYSSGYTF.

The gene calls are TRBV2 and TRBJ1-2; unclear D gene. This CDR3 spans 10 amino acids. V lost 1 base, J lost 8 bases, and 2 bases lay in between. CDR1 and CDR2 from the germline V gene are SNHLY and FYNNEI. This CDR3 is CASSEGGYTF. The CDR3 nucleotides read TGTGCCAGCAGTGAAGGGGGCTACACCTTC.

CDR3 protein: CASSQQRDEQYV. The CDR3 DNA is TGCGCCAGCAGCCAGCAGCGGGACGAGCAGTACGTC. The genes are TRBV4-1 and TRBJ2-7, with D maybe TRBD2 (6 bases). The CDR3 has 12 residues. Germline CDR1 reads MGHRA; CDR2 reads YSYEKL. V was cut by 3 bases and J by 5 bases, with 8 bases left in between.

There are many counts of this clonotype. V and J are TRBV18 and TRBJ2-7; the D gene could be TRBD1 or TRBD2 (6 bases each). V lost 2 bases, J lost 3 bases, and 11 bases lay in between. The CDR3 contains 14 residues. Germline V gives CDR1 KGHSH, CDR2 LQKENI. The DNA of the CDR3 is TGTGCCAGCTCACCATCCCGGGGGCTCTACGAGCAGTACTTC. It yields the protein CASSPSRGLYEQYF.

The chain recombines TRBV12-3 or TRBV12-4 with TRBJ1-4, with a weak D call TRBD1 (5 bases). CDR3 size: 14 residues. The V gene lost 7 bases and the J gene lost 10 bases, with 19 bases spanning the gap. For the CDR3, the DNA is TGTGCCAGCACGCGGGGGACGGTGGAGGGAAAACTGTTTTTT. This translates into CASTRGTVEGKLFF.

Only a few counts were recorded for this clonotype. The rearrangement uses TRBV7-2 and TRBJ2-4, with a weak D call TRBD2 (5 bases). V dropped 3 bases and J dropped 6 bases, with 15 bases sitting between them. Germline CDR1 SGHTA, CDR2 FQGNSA. CDR3 length equals 15 residues. The chain's CDR3 is CASSLIGVVINIQYF. The CDR3 nucleotides are TGTGCCAGCAGCTTGATCGGGGTGGTGATAAACATTCAGTACTTC.

This chain links TRBV4-3 with TRBJ2-7, with D perhaps TRBD2 (6 bases). CDR1 LGHNA and CDR2 YSLEER come from the germline V gene. V dropped 4 bases and J dropped 2 bases, with 9 bases sitting between them. The CDR3 is 13 amino acids. The DNA for the CDR3 is TGCGCCAGCAGCCGGGAGGTCGCCTACGAGCAGTACTTC. Translation: CASSREVAYEQYF.

The chain is built from TRBV11-1 and TRBJ2-3; no clear D. This CDR3 has 15 residues. The V end was cut by 5 bases, the J end by 2 bases, with 14 bases between. Germline loops: CDR1 SGHAT, CDR2 FQDESV (reference sequence). The CDR3 is CASSGRSYDTDTQYF. For the CDR3, the DNA is TGTGCCAGCAGCGGGCGGTCCTATGACACAGATACGCAGTATTTT.

This clonotype was seen ten or more times. This CDR3 is CSASLHPSANYGYTF. The CDR3 DNA follows: TGCAGTGCTAGTTTACACCCCAGCGCCAACTATGGCTACACCTTC. The chain uses TRBV20-1 and TRBJ1-2; no reliable D call. V lost 3 bases, J lost 2 bases, and 16 bases lay in between. Looked up from germline, CDR1 is DFQATT and CDR2 is SNEGSKA (reference sequence). The CDR3 is made up of 15 amino acids.

This clonotype was found a few times. This sequence joins TRBV20-1 and TRBJ1-1; TRBD1 agrees at 9 bases. Trimming cost V 6 bases and J 3 bases; bases outside gene matches: 5. Looked up from germline, CDR1 is DFQATT and CDR2 is SNEGSKA (reference sequence). The CDR3 extends over 13 amino acids. CDR3 sequence: CSAIDRGDTEAFF. For the CDR3, the DNA is TGCAGTGCCATCGACAGGGGGGACACTGAAGCTTTCTTT.

The chain links TRBV12-3 or TRBV12-4 to TRBJ2-2; D call uncertain. The V and J ends lost 6 bases and 6 bases respectively, with 8 bases between them. The CDR3 contains 12 residues. The CDR3 protein is CASSFAAGELFF. The CDR3 nucleotides read TGTGCCAGCAGCTTTGCGGCCGGGGAGCTGTTTTTT.

The rearrangement joins TRBV10-3 to TRBJ2-7, with no clear D. The germline V and J ends were trimmed by 3 bases and 2 bases, with 8 bases remaining between them. Germline V CDR1 and CDR2: ENHRY, SYGVKD. The CDR3 loop spans 13 amino acids. The CDR3 spells CAISDVKAYEQYF. In nucleotides, the CDR3 is TGTGCCATCAGTGACGTTAAGGCCTACGAGCAGTACTTC.

This clonotype was seen more than once but under ten times. This sequence joins TRBV9 and TRBJ2-7; TRBD1 might be the D (5 bases). The ends were cut back, 0 bases at V and 0 bases at J, with 7 bases in the middle. The CDR3 is 14 amino acids. Germline V gene data show CDR1 as SGDLS and CDR2 as YYNGEE. CDR3 region: CASSVAGLSYEQYF. The CDR3 DNA sequence: TGTGCCAGCAGCGTAGCAGGGCTCTCCTACGAGCAGTACTTC.

By its share, this clonotype is medium-sized. The genes are TRBV7-9 and TRBJ2-3; D not certain. The CDR3 consists of 11 residues. From germline, CDR1 is SEHNR and CDR2 FQNEAQ (reference sequence). The V end lost 3 bases, the J end lost 3 bases, and 1 base lay between the germline ends. The CDR3 DNA follows: TGTGCCAGCAGCTTTACAGATACGCAGTATTTT. Protein: CASSFTDTQYF.

The rearrangement uses TRBV7-2 and TRBJ1-5, with D tentatively TRBD1 (6 bases). The V gene lost 4 bases and the J gene lost 5 bases, with 12 bases spanning the gap. The germline gives CDR1 SGHTA, CDR2 FQGNSA. The CDR3 length is 14 residues. CDR3 nucleotide sequence: TGTGCCAGCAGCTCTACAGGGAACTATCAGCCCCAGCATTTT. Amino acid sequence: CASSSTGNYQPQHF.

Many counts were recorded for this clonotype. The rearrangement uses TRBV21-1 and TRBJ2-7; TRBD1 was called by the table and not checked on the DNA. TRBV21-1 constitutes a pseudogene. The CDR3 runs to 17 residues. As DNA, the CDR3 is TGTGCCAGCAGCAAAACAAGATTCAAGGGTCCCCCCTACGAGCAGTACTTC. Its protein is CASSKTRFKGPPYEQYF.

The chain carries TRBV6-1 and TRBJ1-2; perhaps TRBD1 as D (6 bases). V lost 3 bases, J lost 4 bases, and 21 bases lay in between. The germline V gene encodes CDR1 MNHNS and CDR2 SASEGT. There are 17 residues in the CDR3. DNA of the CDR3: TGTGCCAGCAGTGATGGAGGGTTGGGGGGGCTGGTCTATGGCTACACCTTC. Translating gives CASSDGGLGGLVYGYTF.

This clonotype came up a few times. The chain combines TRBV5-1 with TRBJ2-3; 12 nucleotides line up with TRBD2. V lost 4 bases and J lost 6; bases outside the gene matches: 12. Germline assignment: CDR1 SGHRS and CDR2 YFSETQ. This CDR3 has 17 amino acids. The CDR3 DNA reads TGCGCCAGCAGCCCCCCACTAGCGGGGGGCTTGTTTGATACGCAGTATTTT. As protein: CASSPPLAGGLFDTQYF.

This clonotype appeared a few times. The chain combines TRBV29-1 with TRBJ1-1; TRBD1 might be the D (5 bases). The CDR3 has 11 amino acids. Trimming took 6 bases from V and 5 from J, leaving 10 bases between them. The germline V gene encodes CDR1 SQVTM and CDR2 ANQGSEA. CDR3 loop: CSVGTATEAFF. The DNA of the CDR3 is TGCAGCGTCGGGACGGCTACTGAAGCTTTCTTT.

The sample holds many counts of this clonotype. V usage is TRBV20-1 and J usage is TRBJ2-2; TRBD2 matches 8 bases. Unmatched junction bases numbered 8, after V lost 7 bases and J lost 4 bases. Germline CDR1 is DFQATT and CDR2 is SNEGSKA (reference sequence). This CDR3 contains 14 residues. CDR3 sequence reads: CSVTGTRSTGELFF. The CDR3 nucleotides read TGCAGTGTAACCGGGACTAGGTCCACCGGGGAGCTGTTTTTT.